This T cell receptor beta chain was documented in a study of CD8 T cells in Susac syndrome. Random hexamers served to reverse transcribe roughly 0.5 to 1 ug RNA. The method of amplification for TCR beta CDR3 was immunoSEQ multiplex PCR, covering 54 Vbeta and 13 Jbeta. TCRdb reprocessed the immunoSEQ multiplex PCR reads via MiXCR and lists one record per CDR3 protein. The profile shows about 60,000 distinct CDR3 sequences, around nine tenths of them singletons. CD8+ and CD4+ T cells were negatively isolated; TEMRA cells were FACS-enriched. This TCR was sampled from a human donor in good health. Sequences were obtained from CD8+ T cells from PBMCs.

The CDR3 loop reads CASSASGPHTGELFF. CDR3 nucleotide sequence: TGTGCCAGCAGCGCCTCCGGGCCCCATACCGGGGAGCTGTTTTTT. The V gene is TRBV11-2, the J gene TRBJ2-2; the D is unclear. Germline V CDR1 and CDR2: SGHAT, FQNNGV. The CDR3 is 15 amino acids. Trimming left V 5 bases short and J 5 bases short, with 15 bases between.